Reported below is one T cell receptor beta chain. This record comes from a study of shared T cell receptors in the human thymus. J gave up 2 bases and V 6 bases, and 7 bases lay outside the gene matches. Germline V gene data show CDR1 as MDHEN and CDR2 as SYDVKM. The CDR3 runs 15 residues. The repertoire was sequenced with immunoSEQ multiplex PCR; TCRdb's copy has only in-frame clones and lacks some. The table includes almost 550,000 clones, 75% to 85% detected once. Another study also made use of these data, one on human thymus T cells. This second study notes: Infants, healthy and Finnish, who were having corrective surgery for congenital heart defects served as donors. Thymic resections from corrective heart surgery supplied the tissue. Apparent bias marked the V and J gene usage of thymic and blood repertoires.

Sequenced input: thymocytes. The V gene is TRBV28, the J gene TRBJ1-5; 7 bases are shared with TRBD1. The TCR sequence derives from a boy under two years old with a congenital heart defect. The CDR3: CASSQQGPRNQPQHF. As DNA, the CDR3 is TGTGCCAGCAGCCAACAGGGGCCCCGCAATCAGCCCCAGCATTTT.